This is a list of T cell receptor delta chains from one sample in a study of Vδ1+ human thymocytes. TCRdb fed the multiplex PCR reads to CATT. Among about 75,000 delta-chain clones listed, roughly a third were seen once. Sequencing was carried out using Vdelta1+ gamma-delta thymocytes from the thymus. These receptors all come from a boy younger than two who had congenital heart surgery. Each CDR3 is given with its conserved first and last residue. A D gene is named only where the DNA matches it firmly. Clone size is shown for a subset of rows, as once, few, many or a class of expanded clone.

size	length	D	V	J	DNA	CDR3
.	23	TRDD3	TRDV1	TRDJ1	TGTGCTCTTGGGCCCACCGTACGTTTGAGAGTGTTTGGGGGATCCCCGTACACCGATAAACTCATCTTT	CALGPTVRLRVFGGSPYTDKLIF
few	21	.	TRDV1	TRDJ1	TGTGCTCTTGGGGAACTGACCCTACGTGGGTGGGGGTCCCTGTACACCGATAAACTCATCTTT	CALGELTLRGWGSLYTDKLIF
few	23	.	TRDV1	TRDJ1	TGTGCTCTTGGGGACCCTGGCCTTCCTATCGGCTGGGGGACTAGCCTGTACACCGATAAACTCATCTTT	CALGDPGLPIGWGTSLYTDKLIF
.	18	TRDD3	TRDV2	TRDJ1	TGTGCCTGTGCCACCGGCACTGGGGGATACGCCGCCATCGATAAACTCATCTTT	CACATGTGGYAAIDKLIF
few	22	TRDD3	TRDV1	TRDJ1	TGTGCTCTTGGGGAGGGCCTTCCTACATGCCGTACTGGGGGATACAGCACCGATAAACTCATCTTT	CALGEGLPTCRTGGYSTDKLIF
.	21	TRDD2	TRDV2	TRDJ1	TGTGCCTGTGAACTTGGCCTTCCTACGAGTCGGGATAGAGGGGGTTCCGATAAACTCATCTTT	CACELGLPTSRDRGGSDKLIF
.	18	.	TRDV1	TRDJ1	TGTGCTCTTGGGGAACCCGTACTTGGGGACCCGTACACCGATAAACTCATCTTT	CALGEPVLGDPYTDKLIF
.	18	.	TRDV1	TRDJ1	TGTGCTCTTGGGGAACTCCCTTTTGCTTCCTGGAGGGGAGTTAAACTCATCTTT	CALGELPFASWRGVKLIF
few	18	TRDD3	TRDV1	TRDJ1	TGTGCTCTTGGGGAAAATCGGTCACTGGGGGATACGCCGGATAAACTCATCTTT	CALGENRSLGDTPDKLIF
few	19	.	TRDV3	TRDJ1	TGTGCCTTGAGCCAGGCTTCCTCGGAGGGGTATCCGTACACCGATAAACTCATCTTT	CALSQASSEGYPYTDKLIF
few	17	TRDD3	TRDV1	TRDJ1	TGTGCTCTTGGGGAATTCTACGTACTGGGGGATTTCGGTAAACTCATCTTT	CALGEFYVLGDFGKLIF
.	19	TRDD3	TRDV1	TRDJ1	TGTGCTCTTGGGCTACCTACTGGGGGATACGGCAAGTACACCGATAAACTCATCTTT	CALGLPTGGYGKYTDKLIF
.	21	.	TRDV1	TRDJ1	TGTGCTCTTGGGGAACTAGGTGCGCCCCTGGTGGGCCCCCCTTACACCGATAAACTCATCTTT	CALGELGAPLVGPPYTDKLIF
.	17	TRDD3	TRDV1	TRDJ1	TGTGCTCTTGGGGAACCCCGACTGGGGGATGCCGACGATAAACTCATCTTT	CALGEPRLGDADDKLIF
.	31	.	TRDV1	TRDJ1	TGTGCTCTTGGGGAAGGGCCCTTTCCTACTTTTGACCCTACAGTGGAGTGCCCTGGGGTCTTGTTGGGATACTTGCCCGATAAACTCATCTTT	CALGEGPFPTFDPTVECPGVLLGYLPDKLIF
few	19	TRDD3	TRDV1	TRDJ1	TGTGCTCTTGGGGATCCCGTAGTCTGGGGGAGCGTATACACCGATAAACTCATCTTT	CALGDPVVWGSVYTDKLIF
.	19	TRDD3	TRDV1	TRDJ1	TGTGCTCTTGGGGAGCGGGTGGCCCTGGGGGATACTTGGGCCGATAAACTCATCTTT	CALGERVALGDTWADKLIF
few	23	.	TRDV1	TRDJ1	TGTGCTCTTGGGGAACCTACCCATATCCTCGTATACTGGCCAAGATCGTACACCGATAAACTCATCTTT	CALGEPTHILVYWPRSYTDKLIF
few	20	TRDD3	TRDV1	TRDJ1	TGTGCTCTTGGAGATGGCCCTGGGGGATACCACGTTATGGGAACCGATAAACTCATCTTT	CALGDGPGGYHVMGTDKLIF
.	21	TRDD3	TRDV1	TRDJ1	TGTGCTCTTGGGGAACTGCTTCCTACGTCATGGGGGATACGAGCTGCCGATAAACTCATCTTT	CALGELLPTSWGIRAADKLIF
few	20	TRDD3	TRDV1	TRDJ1	TGTGCTCTTGGGGAACTGCCCACCACTGGGGGATACGGGGACACCGATAAACTCATCTTT	CALGELPTTGGYGDTDKLIF
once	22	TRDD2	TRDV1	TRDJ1	TGTGCTCTTGGGGAAAGTGGCCTTCCTTTAAGTTGGCGGCCCCGTGGGACCGATAAACTCATCTTT	CALGESGLPLSWRPRGTDKLIF
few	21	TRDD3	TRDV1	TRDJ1	TGTGCTCTTGGGGACGCGGCTTCCTGCTATACTGGGGGAGCCCACACCGATAAACTCATCTTT	CALGDAASCYTGGAHTDKLIF
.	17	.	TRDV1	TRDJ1	TGTGCTCTTGGGGGTTACATTCTCCGGGCAAACACCGATAAACTCATCTTT	CALGGYILRANTDKLIF
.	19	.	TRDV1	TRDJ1	TGTGCTCTTGGGGAAAACCGCTTTCGGGACTGGAGATACACCGATAAACTCATCTTT	CALGENRFRDWRYTDKLIF
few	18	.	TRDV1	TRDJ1	TGTGCTCTTGGGGTAGATTCCTATCCGGGGTGGTACACCGATAAACTCATCTTT	CALGVDSYPGWYTDKLIF
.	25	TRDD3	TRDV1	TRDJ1	TGTGCTCTTGGGGAACTAGTGGGACACCTACCAAGACGCTGGGGGCCACGTTCGTACACCGATAAACTCATCTTT	CALGELVGHLPRRWGPRSYTDKLIF
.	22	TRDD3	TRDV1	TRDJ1	TGTGCTCTTGGGGTCCTCAACTTCCCACATAACTGGGGGATACAGTACACCGATAAACTCATCTTT	CALGVLNFPHNWGIQYTDKLIF
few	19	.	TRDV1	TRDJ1	TGTGCTCTTGGGGACCAACATTCCTTAGCCTCTTCGTACACCGATAAACTCATCTTT	CALGDQHSLASSYTDKLIF
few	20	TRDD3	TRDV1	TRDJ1	TGTGCTCTTGGGAGGTTGAGCCTCTCCGAGGTGGGGGATACGCTCGATAAACTCATCTTT	CALGRLSLSEVGDTLDKLIF
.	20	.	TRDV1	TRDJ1	TGTGCTCTTGGGGAACTCACTCCTACGGGACGAGTCACCTACACCGATAAACTCATCTTT	CALGELTPTGRVTYTDKLIF
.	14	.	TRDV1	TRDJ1	TGTGCTCTTGGATGCCTGGGGCTTACCGATAAACTCATCTTT	CALGCLGLTDKLIF
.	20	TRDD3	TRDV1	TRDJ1	TGTGCTCTTGGGGTACCCGGGGATACTGAAGAGCGGGAGTACACCGATAAACTCATCTTT	CALGVPGDTEEREYTDKLIF
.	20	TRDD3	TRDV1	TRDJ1	TGTGCTCTTGGGGAACAGGCAGCCCTACCTTTACTGGGGGATCTTCATAAACTCATCTTT	CALGEQAALPLLGDLHKLIF
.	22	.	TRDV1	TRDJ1	TGTGCTCTTGGGGGCCGCCCCCTACGCCCCTTGGGTGGCGGGGGTGACACCGATAAACTCATCTTT	CALGGRPLRPLGGGGDTDKLIF
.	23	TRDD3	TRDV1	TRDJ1	TGTGCTCTTGGGGAACTGTTTAGGACCCCAACTGGGGGATACGCTCCGGACACCGATAAACTCATCTTT	CALGELFRTPTGGYAPDTDKLIF
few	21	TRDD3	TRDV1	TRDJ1	TGTGCTCTTGGGGGGACCTTCCTAGGGGGGATACGCTCCCCTCGACCCGATAAACTCATCTTT	CALGGTFLGGIRSPRPDKLIF
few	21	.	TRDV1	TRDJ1	TGTGCTCTTGGGTTCTACCTTCCTTACACTACTGGGGGTACTCTACAATCAAAACTCATCTTT	CALGFYLPYTTGGTLQSKLIF
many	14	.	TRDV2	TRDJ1	TGTGCCTGTGACACCGGTGGGGCCCACGATAAACTCATCTTT	CACDTGGAHDKLIF
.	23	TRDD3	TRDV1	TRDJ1	TGTGCTCTTGGGGACCGCCGGGGTGCCGCCCGACCGTACTGGGGGATACTGCCCGATAAACTCATCTTT	CALGDRRGAARPYWGILPDKLIF
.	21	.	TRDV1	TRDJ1	TGTGCTCTTGGGGAGTGCTTCCTACGTTACTGGGGGACCTCGTACACCGATAAACTCATCTTT	CALGECFLRYWGTSYTDKLIF
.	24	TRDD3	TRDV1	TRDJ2	TGTGCTCTTGGGGAACAGGACACGAGGGCATTTACTGGGGGATACCGGGCTTTGACAGCACAACTCTTCTTT	CALGEQDTRAFTGGYRALTAQLFF
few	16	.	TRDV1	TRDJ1	TGTGCTCTTGGGGAACTCGCTAGGCAAGGCACCGATAAACTCATCTTT	CALGELARQGTDKLIF
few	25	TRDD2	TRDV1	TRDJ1	TGTGCTCTTGGGGACCCATCTCCTTCCTACGGAGTTTGTGGGGGAGACCTTCTGTACACCGATAAACTCATCTTT	CALGDPSPSYGVCGGDLLYTDKLIF
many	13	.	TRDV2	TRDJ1	TGTGCCTGTGACACGGGACTGGGCGATAAACTCATCTTT	CACDTGLGDKLIF
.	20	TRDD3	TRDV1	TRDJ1	TGTGCTCTTGGGGAACTAGGTCGAGACCTTTTACTGGGGGACACTAGTAAACTCATCTTT	CALGELGRDLLLGDTSKLIF
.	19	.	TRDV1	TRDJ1	TGTGCTCTTGGGGAAGGATCCGATGCGTGGGGACCGTACACCGATAAACTCATCTTT	CALGEGSDAWGPYTDKLIF
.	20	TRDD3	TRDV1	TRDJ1	TGCGCTCTTGGGGAACCCCTCTCTTATACTGGGGGATACGCTTTAGATAAACTCATCTTT	CALGEPLSYTGGYALDKLIF
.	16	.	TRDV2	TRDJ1	TGTGCCTGTGACACGGAGCGGGGGACTTACACCGATAAACTCATCTTT	CACDTERGTYTDKLIF
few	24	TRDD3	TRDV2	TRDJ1	TGTGCCTGTGAGAACACGTCTCCGACCGCTGGGGGACCCGGTCGGCTTTCCTACACCGATAAACTCATCTTT	CACENTSPTAGGPGRLSYTDKLIF
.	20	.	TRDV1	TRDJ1	TGTGCTCTTGGGGAACTAGCATCCTACCTACTGGAGGGGTACACCGATAAACTCATCTTT	CALGELASYLLEGYTDKLIF
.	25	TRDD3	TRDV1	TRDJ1	TGTGCTCTTGGGGGGCCTCCTTTCCTCGGCGGGACGCGGAACCGACTGGGGGTCTACACCGATAAACTCATCTTT	CALGGPPFLGGTRNRLGVYTDKLIF
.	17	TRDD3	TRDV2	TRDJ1	TGTGCCTGTGCCCCTGTACTGGGGGATAAAAACACCGATAAACTCATCTTT	CACAPVLGDKNTDKLIF
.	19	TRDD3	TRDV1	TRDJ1	TGTGCTCTTGGGGATTCCGTACTGGGGGATAAAGGCTCGGTCGATAAACTCATCTTT	CALGDSVLGDKGSVDKLIF
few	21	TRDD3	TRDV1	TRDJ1	TGTGCTCTTGGGGAATCTTTCCTACTAGGTGGGGGATACTCCTACACCGATAAACTCATCTTT	CALGESFLLGGGYSYTDKLIF